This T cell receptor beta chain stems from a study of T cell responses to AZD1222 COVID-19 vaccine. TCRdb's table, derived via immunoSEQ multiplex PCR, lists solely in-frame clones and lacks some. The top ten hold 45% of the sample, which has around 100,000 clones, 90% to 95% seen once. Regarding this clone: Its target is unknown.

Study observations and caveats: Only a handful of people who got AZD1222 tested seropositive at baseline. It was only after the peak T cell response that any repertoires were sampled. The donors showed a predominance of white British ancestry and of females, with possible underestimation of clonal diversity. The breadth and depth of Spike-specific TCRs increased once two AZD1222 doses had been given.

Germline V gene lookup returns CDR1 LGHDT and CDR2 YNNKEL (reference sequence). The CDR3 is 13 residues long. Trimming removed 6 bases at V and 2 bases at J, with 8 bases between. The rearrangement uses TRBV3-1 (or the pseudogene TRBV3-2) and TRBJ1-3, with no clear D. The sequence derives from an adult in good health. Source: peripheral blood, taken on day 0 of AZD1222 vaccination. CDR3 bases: TGTGCCAGCAGAAAAGGGCCTGGAAACACCATATATTTT. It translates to CASRKGPGNTIYF.